This TCR beta chain came from a study of T cell responses to AZD1222 COVID-19 vaccine. About the research overall: Samples with a second dose at about 4 or about 12 weeks were pooled together. Regarding the study as a whole: At baseline, seropositivity was found in only 5 to 7 AZD1222 recipients. Donors in the cohort were predominantly white British and more often female, and clonal diversity was possibly underestimated. Repertoire sampling happened only post peak T cell response.

About this clone itself: What it recognizes is unknown.

The protocol was immunoSEQ multiplex PCR, while the TCRdb copy is restricted to in-frame clones and leaves out a portion. The table has about 130,000 clones, approximately 90% seen once. Trimming cost V 4 bases and J 4 bases, with 14 bases left between them. Looked up from germline, CDR1 is SGHTS and CDR2 is YDEGEE. There are 14 residues in the CDR3. This specimen was peripheral blood, taken on day 0 of AZD1222 vaccination. This chain uses TRBV5-8 with TRBJ1-2; D is unresolved. This clonotype was obtained from an adult in good health. The CDR3 here is CASSPRGVFYGYTF. The CDR3 DNA follows: TGTGCCAGCAGCCCCCGAGGAGTTTTCTATGGCTACACCTTC.